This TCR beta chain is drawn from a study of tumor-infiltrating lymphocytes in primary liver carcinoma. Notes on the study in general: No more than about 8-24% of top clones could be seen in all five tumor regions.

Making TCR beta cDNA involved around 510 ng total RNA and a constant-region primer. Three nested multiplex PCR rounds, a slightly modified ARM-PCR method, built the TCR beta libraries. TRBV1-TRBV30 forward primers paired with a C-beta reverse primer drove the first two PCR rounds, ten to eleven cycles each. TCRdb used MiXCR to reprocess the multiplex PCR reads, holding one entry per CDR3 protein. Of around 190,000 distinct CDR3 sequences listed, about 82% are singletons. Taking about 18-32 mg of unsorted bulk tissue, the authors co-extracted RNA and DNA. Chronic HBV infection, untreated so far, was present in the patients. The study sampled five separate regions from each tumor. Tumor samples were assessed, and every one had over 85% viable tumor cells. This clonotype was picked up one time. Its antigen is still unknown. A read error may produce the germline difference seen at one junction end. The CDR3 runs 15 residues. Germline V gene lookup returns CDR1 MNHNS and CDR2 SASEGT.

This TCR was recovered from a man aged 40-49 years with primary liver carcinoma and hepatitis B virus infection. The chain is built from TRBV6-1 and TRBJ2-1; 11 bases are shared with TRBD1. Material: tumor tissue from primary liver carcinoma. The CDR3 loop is CANRGDRGFSNELFF. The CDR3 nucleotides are TGTGCCAACCGTGGGGACAGGGGGTTTAGCAATGAGCTGTTCTTC.